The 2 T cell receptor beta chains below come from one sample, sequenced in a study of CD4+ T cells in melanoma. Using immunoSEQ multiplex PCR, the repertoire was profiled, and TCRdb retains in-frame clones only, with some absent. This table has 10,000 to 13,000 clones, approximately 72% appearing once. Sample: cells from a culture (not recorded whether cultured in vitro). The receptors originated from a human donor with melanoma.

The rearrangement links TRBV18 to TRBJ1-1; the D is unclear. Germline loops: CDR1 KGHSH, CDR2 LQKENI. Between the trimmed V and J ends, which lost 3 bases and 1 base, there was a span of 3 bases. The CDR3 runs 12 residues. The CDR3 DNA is TGTGCCAGCTCACCGGGGAACACTGAAGCTTTCTTT. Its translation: CASSPGNTEAFF.

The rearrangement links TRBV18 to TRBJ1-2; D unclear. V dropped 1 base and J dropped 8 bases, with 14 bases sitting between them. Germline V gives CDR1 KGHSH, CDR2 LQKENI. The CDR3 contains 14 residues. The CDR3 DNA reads TGTGCCAGCTCACCACGGGCAGAGACTAAAGGCTACACCTTC. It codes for CASSPRAETKGYTF.